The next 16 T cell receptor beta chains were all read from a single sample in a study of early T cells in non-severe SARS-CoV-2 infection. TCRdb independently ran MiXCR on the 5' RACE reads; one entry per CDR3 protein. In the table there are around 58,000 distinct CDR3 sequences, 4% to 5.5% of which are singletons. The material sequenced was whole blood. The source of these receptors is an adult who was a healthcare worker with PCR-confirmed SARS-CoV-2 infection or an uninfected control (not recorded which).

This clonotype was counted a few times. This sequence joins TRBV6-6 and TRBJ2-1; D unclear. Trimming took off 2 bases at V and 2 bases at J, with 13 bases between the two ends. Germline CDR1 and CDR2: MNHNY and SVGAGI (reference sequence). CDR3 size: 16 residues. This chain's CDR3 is CASSYLGPSPYNEQFF. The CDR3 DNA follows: TGTGCCAGCAGTTACCTTGGACCGTCCCCCTACAATGAGCAGTTCTTC.

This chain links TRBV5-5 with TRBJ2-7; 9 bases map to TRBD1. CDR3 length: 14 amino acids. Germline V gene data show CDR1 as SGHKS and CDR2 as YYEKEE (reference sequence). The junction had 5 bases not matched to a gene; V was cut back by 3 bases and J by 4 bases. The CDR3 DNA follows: TGTGCCAGCAGCTCTGGGACAGGGTTGTACGAGCAGTACTTC. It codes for CASSSGTGLYEQYF.

The CDR3: CASSWGQMNTEAFF. The CDR3 DNA reads as TGCGCCAGCAGCTGGGGACAGATGAACACTGAAGCTTTCTTT. V is TRBV5-1 and J is TRBJ1-1; TRBD1 agrees at 7 bases. The V gene end was trimmed by 3 bases and the J gene end by 0 bases; junction bases not matched to a gene: 2. The CDR3 runs to 14 residues. Germline CDR1 is SGHRS and CDR2 is YFSETQ.

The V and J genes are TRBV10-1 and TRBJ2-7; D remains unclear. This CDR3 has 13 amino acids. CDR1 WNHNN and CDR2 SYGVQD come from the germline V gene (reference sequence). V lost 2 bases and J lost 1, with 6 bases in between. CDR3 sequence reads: CASSEDTSYEQYF. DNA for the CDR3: TGCGCCAGCAGTGAGGACACTTCCTACGAGCAGTACTTC.

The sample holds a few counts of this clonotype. CDR3 in amino acids: CASSVDRGNTIYF. As DNA, the CDR3 is TGTGCCAGCAGTGTTGACAGAGGAAACACCATATATTTT. The J gene is TRBJ1-3, the V gene TRBV2, with D possibly matching TRBD1 (5 bases). CDR1 is SNHLY and CDR2 is FYNNEI in the germline V gene. Trimming took 4 bases from V and 4 from J, leaving 8 bases between them. This CDR3 contains 13 residues.

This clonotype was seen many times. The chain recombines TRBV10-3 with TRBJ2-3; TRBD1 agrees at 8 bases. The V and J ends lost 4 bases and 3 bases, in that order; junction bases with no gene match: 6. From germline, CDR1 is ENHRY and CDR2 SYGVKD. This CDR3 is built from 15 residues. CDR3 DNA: TGTGCCATCAGTGGGGGACAGGTGGTAACAGATACGCAGTATTTT. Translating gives CAISGGQVVTDTQYF.

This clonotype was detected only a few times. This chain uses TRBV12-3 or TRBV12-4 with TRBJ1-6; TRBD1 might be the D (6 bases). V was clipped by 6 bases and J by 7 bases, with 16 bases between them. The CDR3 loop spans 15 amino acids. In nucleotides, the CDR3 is TGTGCCAGCAGGTGGGGGCGAGCGACGAATTCACCCCTCCACTTT. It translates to CASRWGRATNSPLHF.

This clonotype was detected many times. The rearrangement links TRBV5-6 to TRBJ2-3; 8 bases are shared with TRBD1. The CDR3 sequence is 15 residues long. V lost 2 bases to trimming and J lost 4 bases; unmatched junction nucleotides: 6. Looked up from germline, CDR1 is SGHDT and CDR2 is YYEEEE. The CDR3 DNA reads TGTGCCAGCAGCTTAAGAACAGGGGGTTCAGATACGCAGTATTTT. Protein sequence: CASSLRTGGSDTQYF.

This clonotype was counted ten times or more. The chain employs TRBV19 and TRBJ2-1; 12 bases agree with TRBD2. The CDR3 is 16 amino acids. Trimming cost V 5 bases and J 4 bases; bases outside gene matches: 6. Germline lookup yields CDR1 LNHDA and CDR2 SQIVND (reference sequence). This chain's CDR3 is CASSRLLAGGYNEQFF. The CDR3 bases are TGTGCCAGTAGTCGGCTCCTAGCGGGGGGGTACAATGAGCAGTTCTTC.

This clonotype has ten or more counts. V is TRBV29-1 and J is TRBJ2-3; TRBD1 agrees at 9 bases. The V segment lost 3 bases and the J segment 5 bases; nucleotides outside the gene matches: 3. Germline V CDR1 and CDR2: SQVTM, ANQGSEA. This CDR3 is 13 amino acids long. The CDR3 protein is CSVDRDRVDTQYF. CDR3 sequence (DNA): TGCAGCGTTGATAGGGACAGGGTAGATACGCAGTATTTT.

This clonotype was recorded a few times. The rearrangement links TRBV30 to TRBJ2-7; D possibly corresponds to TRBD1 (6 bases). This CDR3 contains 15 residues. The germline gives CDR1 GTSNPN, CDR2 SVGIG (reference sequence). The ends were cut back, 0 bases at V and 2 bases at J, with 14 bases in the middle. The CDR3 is CAWSVRAGAPYEQYF. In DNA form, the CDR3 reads TGTGCCTGGAGTGTACGGGCAGGGGCCCCCTACGAGCAGTACTTC.

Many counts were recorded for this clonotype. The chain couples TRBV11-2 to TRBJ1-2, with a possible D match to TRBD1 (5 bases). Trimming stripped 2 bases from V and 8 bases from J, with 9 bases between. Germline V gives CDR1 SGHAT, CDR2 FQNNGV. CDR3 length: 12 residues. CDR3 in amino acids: CASSLTGRGYTF. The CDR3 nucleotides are TGTGCCAGCAGCTTAACAGGCAGGGGCTACACCTTC.

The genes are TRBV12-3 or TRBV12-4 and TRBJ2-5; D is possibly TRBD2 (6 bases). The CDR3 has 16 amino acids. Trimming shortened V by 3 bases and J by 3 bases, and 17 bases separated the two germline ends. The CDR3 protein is CASSLGAVGSEETQYF. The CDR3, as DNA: TGTGCCAGCAGTTTGGGCGCTGTCGGGAGCGAAGAGACCCAGTACTTC.

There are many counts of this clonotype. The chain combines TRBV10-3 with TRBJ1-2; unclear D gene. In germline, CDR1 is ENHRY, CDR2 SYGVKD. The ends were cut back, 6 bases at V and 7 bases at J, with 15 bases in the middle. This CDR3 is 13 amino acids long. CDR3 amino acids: CAISPGSEGGYTF. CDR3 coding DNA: TGTGCCATCAGCCCCGGGAGTGAGGGTGGCTACACCTTC.

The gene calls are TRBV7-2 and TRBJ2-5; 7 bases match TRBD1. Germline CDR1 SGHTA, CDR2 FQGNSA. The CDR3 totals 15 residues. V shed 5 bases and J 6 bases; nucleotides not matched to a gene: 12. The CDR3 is CASSPQGSVPKTQYF. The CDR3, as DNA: TGTGCCAGCAGCCCACAGGGGAGTGTACCAAAGACCCAGTACTTC.

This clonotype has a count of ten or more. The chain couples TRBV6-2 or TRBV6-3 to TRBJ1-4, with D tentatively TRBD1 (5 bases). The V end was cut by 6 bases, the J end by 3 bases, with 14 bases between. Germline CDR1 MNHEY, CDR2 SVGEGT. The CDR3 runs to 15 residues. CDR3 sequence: CASRDRGTANEKLFF. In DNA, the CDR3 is TGTGCCAGCAGAGACCGCGGGACGGCTAATGAAAAACTGTTTTTT.